This T cell receptor (beta chain) was sequenced in a study of PD-L1 blockade in urothelial cancer. Turning to the study itself: Once treatment had started, blood was analyzed at 3 weeks (second dose) and again at 6 weeks.

Sample time point: peripheral blood 6 weeks after treatment start. CDR1 GTSNPN and CDR2 SVGIG come from the germline V gene (reference sequence). Unmatched junction bases numbered 17, after V lost 4 bases and J lost 0 bases. There are 19 residues in the CDR3. PCRs each included synthetic TCR analog templates spiked in. Generated by immunoSEQ multiplex PCR, the TCRdb table keeps only in-frame clones and is missing some. The sample yields roughly 100,000 clones, roughly 83% seen once. The specimen was PBMCs, collected around atezolizumab (anti-PD-L1) treatment. The clonotype comes from a man in his 70s with urothelial cancer. The V gene is TRBV30, the J gene TRBJ1-4, with TRBD1 matching 7 bases. The CDR3 protein is CAWISARDSYNATNEKLFF. The CDR3 nucleotides are TGTGCCTGGATCTCAGCCCGGGACAGCTATAATGCAACTAATGAAAAACTGTTTTTT.